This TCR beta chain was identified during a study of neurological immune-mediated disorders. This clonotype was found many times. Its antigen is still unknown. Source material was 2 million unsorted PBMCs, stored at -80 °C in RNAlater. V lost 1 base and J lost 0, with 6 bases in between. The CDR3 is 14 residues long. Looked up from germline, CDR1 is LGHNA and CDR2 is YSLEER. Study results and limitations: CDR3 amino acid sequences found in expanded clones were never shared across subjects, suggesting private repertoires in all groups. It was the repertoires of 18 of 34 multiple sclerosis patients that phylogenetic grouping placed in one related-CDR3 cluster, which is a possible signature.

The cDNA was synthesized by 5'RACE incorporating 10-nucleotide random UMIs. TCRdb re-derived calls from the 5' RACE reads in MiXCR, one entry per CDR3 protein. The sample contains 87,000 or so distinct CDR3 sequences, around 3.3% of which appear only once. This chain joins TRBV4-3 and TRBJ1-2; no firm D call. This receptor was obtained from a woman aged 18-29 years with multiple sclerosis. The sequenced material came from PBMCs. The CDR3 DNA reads TGCGCCAGCAGCCAAGTTTCAGCTAACTATGGCTACACCTTC. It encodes CASSQVSANYGYTF.